The rows below give T cell receptor beta chains drawn from one sample of a study of cytomegalovirus exposure and HLA in healthy donors. Here immunoSEQ multiplex PCR was the method, and the copy in TCRdb shows in-frame clones only, minus some. The sample lists 130,000 or so clones; more than 55% were seen once. The sequenced sample consisted of PBMCs. Receptors originate from a man between 18 and 35 years old in good health and CMV-seronegative. The CDR3 runs from the conserved cysteine through the conserved F or W. The D gene is left open where the match is weak. Some rows mark clone size as missing; the rest say once, few, many or name a class of expanded clone.

>TRBV25-1|TRBD1|TRBJ2-5|NA
CASSGRDRGHKTQYF
TGTGCCAGCAGTGGGAGGGACAGGGGGCATAAGACCCAGTACTTC
>TRBV6-6|TRBD1|TRBJ1-1|NA
CASNPTGGEAFF
TGTGCCAGCAACCCGACAGGGGGCGAAGCTTTCTTT
>TRBV4-3|NA|TRBJ2-5|NA
CASSPVHEGRETQYF
TGCGCCAGCAGCCCCGTTCACGAAGGGAGAGAGACCCAGTACTTC
>TRBV5-1|NA|TRBJ1-4|NA
CASANTGYREKLFF
TGCGCCAGCGCAAATACAGGTTATCGTGAAAAACTGTTTTTT
>TRBV7-9|TRBD1|TRBJ1-1|once
CARSFRPLQGRTEAFF
TGTGCCCGCAGCTTTAGACCCCTACAGGGGCGCACTGAAGCTTTCTTT
>TRBV11-2|NA|TRBJ2-7|few
CASSFTVSYEQYF
TGTGCCAGCAGCTTTACAGTCTCCTACGAGCAGTACTTC
>TRBV7-9|TRBD1|TRBJ1-1|NA
CASSLDRGGTEAFF
TGTGCCAGCAGTCTGGACAGGGGAGGTACTGAAGCTTTCTTT
>TRBV9|NA|TRBJ1-3|NA
CASSVIGSTGSSGNTIYF
TGTGCCAGCAGCGTAATTGGGTCGACGGGAAGCTCTGGAAACACCATATATTTT
>TRBV6-5|TRBD1|TRBJ1-1|once
CASMKTGQGNTEAFF
TGTGCCAGCATGAAAACGGGACAGGGGAACACTGAAGCTTTCTTT
>TRBV6-5|NA|TRBJ2-1|NA
CASSTSYNLFNEQFF
TGTGCCAGCAGCACCTCTTATAACTTGTTCAATGAGCAGTTCTTC
>TRBV29-1|TRBD1|TRBJ2-7|few
CSVIGTGGREQYF
TGCAGCGTCATTGGGACAGGGGGGCGCGAGCAGTACTTC
>TRBV5-1|TRBD1|TRBJ2-7|NA
CASSLITGGSYEQYF
TGCGCCAGCAGCTTGATCACAGGGGGCTCCTACGAGCAGTACTTC
>TRBV4-3|TRBD1|TRBJ2-7|NA
CASSHGEDRVRYEQYF
TGCGCCAGCAGCCATGGGGAAGACAGGGTGCGCTACGAGCAGTACTTC
>TRBV7-9|NA|TRBJ2-6|NA
CASSLAGGSGANVLTF
TGTGCCAGCAGCTTAGCCGGAGGGTCTGGGGCCAACGTCCTGACTTTC